The TCR beta chain described here comes from a study of beta chain features in type 1 diabetes (dated by TCRdb to the late 2010s). In the study overall: Mean age, gender distribution, total cell number and subset yield were not different between patients and healthy donors. A total of 107,917,701 sorted cells were examined across all samples, and the number of cells per subset was strongly correlated with RNA yield. The study compared TCRB repertoires of sorted circulating CD4+ T cell subsets between recently diagnosed type 1 diabetes patients and matched healthy donors. Naive and central memory subsets were obtained from all 28 donors, but regulatory and stem cell-like memory subsets were isolated from only 8 patients and roughly eight healthy donors.

The entire isolated RNA was reverse transcribed using the High Capacity cDNA Reverse Transcription Kit, and thus expressed TCRB transcripts were sequenced. Deep immunoSEQ sequencing was applied to naive, central memory and regulatory T cell samples, giving an average of around 3.8 million total reads per sample. Sorted cells were lysed in RLT buffer and RNA was extracted with DNase-treated RNeasy Micro or Mini kits, depending on cell number. To prevent cross-contamination, each cell subset was processed individually, whereas patient and healthy donor samples were processed jointly. Using the immunoSEQ multiplex PCR, TCRB sequences were amplified from cDNA into 87-bp fragments spanning the CDR3 region. Amplicons were sequenced on the Illumina HiSeq platform. From the authors' description of their analysis: Synthetic template baselines were used to correct PCR bias computationally, reads within Hamming distance 2 were collapsed together, and singletons that could not be merged were discarded. By aligning reads against IMGT, V, D and J genes, CDR3 length, and insertions or deletions at six rearrangement sites were assigned. Within each subset, clonotype counts were normalized to the number of sorted cells before true diversity and Gini coefficients were calculated with the tcR R package. The overlap coefficient, calculated on TCRB nucleotide sequences, was used to quantify repertoire sharing. Drawn from immuneACCESS, this table holds only the in-frame rearrangements with V and J called that TCRdb kept. Clones are partly lost; checked studies trace under half to an unresolved V gene and leave the rest unexplained. V and J calls plus clone size are reproduced from that table; the DNA served to infer D and trimming. This sample has about 150,000 clones in its table, and 10% to 13% of those were observed once. More than 0.45% of the sample belongs to the ten largest clones.

A single peripheral blood draw of about 116 mL on average was collected from each donor into heparinised tubes. A BD FACSAria II was used to sort naive, central memory, regulatory and stem cell-like memory CD4+ T cells with a panel that included CD45RO, CCR7, CD25, CD127, CD95 and CD27. Purity was above 98% for every sorted population. PBMCs were isolated right away by Lymphoprep density gradient centrifugation and were stained directly, without culture. To minimize batch effects, samples were stained and sorted in pairs, one healthy donor with one patient per experiment. In the case of this clone: The target of this receptor is not known. No much larger clone is present one base from it, and per-base qualities are unavailable.

Overall study results and their limits: Naive, central memory and regulatory TCRB repertoires appeared to be more alike among patients than among healthy donors. In all four CD4+ subsets, TCRB CDR3 length was moderately but significantly shorter in type 1 diabetes patients. Shorter templates might be favored by PCR, yet because patient and control samples were amplified and corrected together, any such skew would affect both groups equally. Fewer insertions and more nucleotide deletions at VDJ recombination sites were observed in patients with type 1 diabetes, implying thymic rearrangement abnormalities. Sequencing cDNA rather than genomic DNA could over-represent highly expressing activated cells, although activation and CD3 levels did not differ between groups. Because the HLA sub-analyses included only small numbers of individuals, any influence of HLA type on TCRB rearrangement was left unresolved.

CDR1 SEHNR and CDR2 FQNEAQ are derived from the germline V gene (reference sequence). From its cysteine to its phenylalanine, the CDR3 spans 16 amino acids. The CDR3 DNA has 48 bases and is translated from base 1. The V end gives up 5 bases and the J end 10 bases, leaving 14 bases in the junction not matched to a gene. This clonotype originated in a man aged 30 to 39 with type 1 diabetes. Recombination joined TRBV7-9 with TRBJ2-1, with 10 bases in between that match TRBD2. The material sequenced was central memory CD4+ T cells from blood. The DNA sequence follows: TGTGCCAGCAGCCCTCGTGGCCTAGCGGGAGTTCGAGAGCAGTTCTTC. This is translated as CASSPRGLAGVREQFF.